This passage covers 24 T cell receptor beta chains from one sample sequenced in a study of T cells in Graves' hyperthyroidism and ophthalmopathy. The TCR beta CDR3 regions underwent amplification using RNA transcripts as the source. A set of HTBI primers served as the primers for a first-round RT-PCR of the TCR CDR3. TCRdb analysed the multiplex PCR reads with MiXCR anew, one entry per CDR3 protein. The repertoire holds fewer than 450,000 distinct CDR3 sequences, with about 18% as singletons. Input material: blood. The receptors were gathered from a woman aged 30 to 39 with Graves' hyperthyroidism that later progressed to Graves' ophthalmopathy.

This chain joins TRBV28 and TRBJ2-1; 7 positions match TRBD1. The V segment lost 3 bases and the J segment 14 bases; nucleotides outside the gene matches: 13. Germline CDR1 reads MDHEN; CDR2 reads SYDVKM. The CDR3 runs to 14 residues. CDR3 nucleotide sequence: TGTGCCAGCAGTTTGGCAGGGGGTTACGGTGGGGAGTTCTTC. It yields the protein CASSLAGGYGGEFF.

This clonotype has a count of ten or more. The gene calls are TRBV7-9 and TRBJ2-3, with unresolved D. The V and J ends lost 5 bases and 2 bases respectively, with 5 bases between them. This CDR3 comprises 12 residues. CDR1 and CDR2 from the germline V gene are SEHNR and FQNEAQ (reference sequence). Here the CDR3 reads CASSQNTDTQYF. Written as DNA, the CDR3 is TGTGCCAGCAGCCAAAACACAGATACGCAGTATTTT. Looking up the rest from reference TRBV7-9 and TRBJ2-3 gives the full variable domain: DTGVSQNPRHKITKRGQNVTFRCDPISEHNRLYWYRQTLGQGPEFLTYFQNEAQLEKSRLLSDRFSAERPKGSFSTLEIQRTEQGDSAMYLCASSQNTDTQYFGPGTRLTVL.

This clonotype was seen ten or more times. This rearrangement joins TRBV19 to TRBJ2-1; 8 nucleotides match TRBD2. From germline, CDR1 is LNHDA and CDR2 SQIVND (reference sequence). The CDR3 runs 20 residues. J lost 8 bases, V lost 3 bases, and 24 bases had no gene match. CDR3 in amino acids: CASSIFGVSSGRSGEDEQFF. For the CDR3, the DNA is TGTGCCAGTAGTATCTTCGGAGTTTCGAGCGGGAGATCGGGAGAGGATGAGCAGTTCTTC. Variable domain in full (rest from reference TRBV19 and TRBJ2-1): DGGITQSPKYLFRKEGQNVTLSCEQNLNHDAMYWYRQDPGQGLRLIYYSQIVNDFQKGDIAEGYSVSREKKESFPLTVTSAQKNPTAFYLCASSIFGVSSGRSGEDEQFFGPGTRLTVL.

This clonotype appeared a few times. The chain has TRBV4-1 and TRBJ1-2, with 9 bases that match TRBD1. In germline, CDR1 is MGHRA, CDR2 YSYEKL. With V trimmed by 3 bases and J by 4 bases, 9 bases remained unmatched. The CDR3 consists of 16 residues. The CDR3 spells CASSQGTGSTRYGYTF. The CDR3, as DNA: TGCGCCAGCAGCCAGGGGACAGGGAGTACCCGCTATGGCTACACCTTC.

This clonotype was observed at least ten times. The chain has TRBV6-1 and TRBJ1-6; no clear D. CDR3 length: 13 residues. Germline loops: CDR1 MNHNS, CDR2 SASEGT. V lost 3 bases and J 9 bases, leaving 9 bases between the germline ends. The CDR3 sequence: CASSDWETSPLHF. DNA of the CDR3: TGTGCCAGCAGTGATTGGGAAACTTCACCCCTCCACTTT.

This clonotype was found a few times. The rearrangement links TRBV5-6 to TRBJ2-7; D unresolved. The length of the CDR3 is 13 residues. The V end was cut by 3 bases, the J end by 1 base, with 8 bases between. Germline V CDR1 and CDR2: SGHDT, YYEEEE. CDR3 sequence: CASSSDGSYEQYF. Here the CDR3 DNA reads TGTGCCAGCAGCTCCGACGGGTCCTACGAGCAGTACTTC.

This clonotype was picked up many times. The chain uses TRBV27 and TRBJ2-7, with D possibly being TRBD2 (6 bases). Germline CDR1 MNHEY, CDR2 SMNVEV (reference sequence). CDR3 length equals 14 residues. V was pared by 3 bases and J by 2 bases, with 11 bases between. The CDR3 loop is CASSLGGRAYEQYF. CDR3 in DNA: TGTGCCAGCAGTTTGGGGGGTCGCGCCTACGAGCAGTACTTC.

This clonotype showed up many times. V usage is TRBV3-1 and J usage is TRBJ1-4; 10 bases line up with TRBD1. Per the germline V gene, CDR1 is LGHDT and CDR2 is YNNKEL (reference sequence). V shed 2 bases, J shed 11 bases, and the junction held 5 bases outside the gene matches. The CDR3 sequence is 14 residues long. CDR3 in DNA: TGTGCCAGCAGCCAAAGAGGACAGGGGGGTAAACTGTTTTTT. Its translation is CASSQRGQGGKLFF.

At least ten counts were recorded for this clonotype. The chain joins TRBV28 to TRBJ2-7; 9 bases map to TRBD1. Germline assignment: CDR1 MDHEN and CDR2 SYDVKM. This CDR3 has 14 amino acids. Losses at the gene ends were 3 bases for V and 5 bases for J; bases not matched to a gene: 5. The CDR3 loop is CASSFWDRVHEQYF. Written as DNA, the CDR3 is TGTGCCAGCAGTTTTTGGGACAGGGTCCACGAGCAGTACTTC.

This sequence joins TRBV29-1 and TRBJ2-3; no reliable D call. The CDR3 runs 14 residues. Trimming cost V 4 bases and J 4 bases, with 15 bases left between them. Germline V gene data show CDR1 as SQVTM and CDR2 as ANQGSEA. The CDR3 sequence: CSVGFMRVSDTQYF. The CDR3, as DNA: TGCAGCGTTGGCTTTATGAGAGTCTCAGATACGCAGTATTTT.

This clonotype was found many times. Written as DNA, the CDR3 is TGTGCCAGCAGTTTCCTACAGGGGCGGTATGGCTACACCTTC. Translating gives CASSFLQGRYGYTF. The rearrangement joins TRBV28 to TRBJ1-2; 7 bases are shared with TRBD1. V was clipped by 3 bases and J by 5 bases; unmatched bases: 6. The CDR3 has 14 residues. CDR1 MDHEN and CDR2 SYDVKM come from the germline V gene.

The chain recombines TRBV12-3 or TRBV12-4 with TRBJ2-6, with a tentative D call TRBD2 (5 bases). The CDR3 runs to 12 residues. Trimming stripped 11 bases from V and 3 bases from J, with 8 bases between. In DNA form, the CDR3 reads TGTGCCGGAGGTTATGGGGCCAACGTCCTGACTTTC. Amino acid sequence: CAGGYGANVLTF.

This clonotype showed up many times. This sequence joins TRBV27 and TRBJ1-5; 11 nucleotides agree with TRBD1. V dropped 8 bases and J dropped 6; count of bases not matched to a gene: 21. Germline CDR1 MNHEY, CDR2 SMNVEV (reference sequence). The CDR3 runs to 19 residues. DNA for the CDR3: TGTGCCAGCCCTCGGGCGCTAACTCAAGGACAGGGGGCAAGTCAGCCCCAGCATTTT. Its protein product is CASPRALTQGQGASQPQHF.

This clonotype was detected ten times or more. The chain couples TRBV6-6 to TRBJ1-1; D gene ambiguous. Germline-derived CDR1 and CDR2 are MNHNY and SVGAGI (reference sequence). The CDR3 is 13 residues long. V dropped 3 bases and J dropped 1 base, with 6 bases sitting between them. The CDR3 protein is CASSYSANTEAFF. The DNA for the CDR3 is TGTGCCAGCAGTTATTCGGCGAACACTGAAGCTTTCTTT.

About this clonotype: The junction departs from the called germline gene at one end, perhaps through a read error. The rearrangement uses TRBV28 and TRBJ2-1; 10 bases match TRBD2. This CDR3 has 16 amino acids. Germline CDR1 reads MDHEN; CDR2 reads SYDVKM. DNA for the CDR3: TGTGCCAGCAGTGAGCCCAGCGGGAGGGCCTACGATGAGCAGTTCTTC. As protein: CASSEPSGRAYDEQFF.

This clonotype was recorded many times. This chain uses TRBV7-2 with TRBJ1-1; possible D gene TRBD1, 5 bases. Germline V CDR1 and CDR2: SGHTA, FQGNSA. Trimming left V 5 bases short and J 0 bases short, with 10 bases between. This CDR3 region has 14 residues. The CDR3 nucleotides are TGTGCCAGCAGCCGACAGAACATGAACACTGAAGCTTTCTTT. Translated, it gives CASSRQNMNTEAFF.

This clonotype came up many times. The genes are TRBV6-2 or TRBV6-3 and TRBJ2-7, with a tentative D call TRBD2 (5 bases). Per the germline V gene, CDR1 is MNHEY and CDR2 is SVGEGT. This CDR3 comprises 14 residues. V was clipped by 4 bases and J by 6 bases, with 16 bases between them. For the CDR3, the DNA is TGTGCCAGCAGTTCTGGACTCAGCTCCGCCGAGCAGTACTTC. This gives the protein CASSSGLSSAEQYF.

Ten or more counts support this clonotype. The chain couples TRBV12-3 or TRBV12-4 to TRBJ2-7; tentatively, D is TRBD1 (7 bases). There are 14 residues in the CDR3. V lost 3 bases and J 7 bases, leaving 16 bases between the germline ends. CDR3 residues: CASSFSAGQREQYF. CDR3 DNA sequence: TGTGCCAGCAGTTTTAGTGCGGGACAGCGTGAGCAGTACTTC.

This clonotype was counted ten times or more. V gene TRBV27 combines with J gene TRBJ2-2; D remains unclear. CDR1 is MNHEY, CDR2 SMNVEV, per germline (reference sequence). V lost 3 bases and J 6 bases, leaving 8 bases between the germline ends. The CDR3 sequence is 13 residues long. CDR3 amino acids: CASSFSGPGELFF. CDR3 DNA sequence: TGTGCCAGCAGTTTTTCCGGCCCCGGGGAGCTGTTTTTT.

This clonotype was seen repeatedly, ten times or more. The V and J genes are TRBV24-1 and TRBJ2-1; perhaps TRBD1 as D (6 bases). The CDR3 totals 14 residues. CDR1 is KGHDR, CDR2 SFDVKD, per germline. Trimming shortened V by 4 bases and J by 3 bases, and 9 bases separated the two germline ends. CDR3 nucleotides: TGTGCCACCAGTGAGGGGGACAACTACAATGAGCAGTTCTTC. Protein product: CATSEGDNYNEQFF.

This clonotype was counted between two and nine times. The chain has TRBV5-1 and TRBJ1-1; D not certain. Germline lookup yields CDR1 SGHRS and CDR2 YFSETQ. Trimming cost V 2 bases and J 0 bases, with 8 bases left between them. The CDR3 is 14 amino acids. The CDR3 DNA reads as TGCGCCAGCAGCTTCGAAGCCATGAACACTGAAGCTTTCTTT. Its protein is CASSFEAMNTEAFF.

CDR3 sequence reads: CASSPVLWGTQYF. CDR3 nucleotide sequence: TGTGCCAGCAGTCCCGTGTTGTGGGGGACGCAGTATTTT. V is TRBV27 and J is TRBJ2-3, with D tentatively TRBD1 or TRBD2 (5 bases each). This CDR3 is built from 13 residues. Germline CDR1 reads MNHEY; CDR2 reads SMNVEV (reference sequence). V lost 5 bases to trimming and J lost 9 bases, with 15 bases between them.

The J gene is TRBJ2-2, the V gene TRBV20-1; TRBD2 matches at 7 bases. Germline V gives CDR1 DFQATT, CDR2 SNEGSKA (reference sequence). With 6 bases clipped from V and 6 bases from J, the junction kept 10 bases outside the gene matches. The CDR3 contains 14 residues. The CDR3 DNA reads as TGCAGTGCCGACGGCGGGAGCGCGGCCGGGGAGCTGTTTTTT. It specifies CSADGGSAAGELFF.

With respect to this clonotype: A much larger clone differs by one base, so this may be a read error. This rearrangement joins TRBV28 to TRBJ1-2; tentatively, D is TRBD1 (5 bases). Germline CDR1 and CDR2: MDHEN and SYDVKM. This CDR3 spans 12 amino acids. The CDR3, as DNA: TGTGCCACCAGTGTGGGGGGCTATGGCTACACCTTC. Its translation: CATSVGGYGYTF.